The entry below gives a single T cell receptor beta chain sequence along with its context. This sample is drawn from a study of blood T cell repertoires in COVID-19. The Seattle site enrolled patients during active infection and followed them longitudinally. Per the germline V gene, CDR1 is MDHEN and CDR2 is SYDVKM. This CDR3 is built from 17 residues. Trimming left V 6 bases short and J 1 base short, with 19 bases between. Only in-frame clones appear in the TCRdb table, and some are missing; sequencing was by immunoSEQ multiplex PCR. This sample has roughly 150,000 clones, with roughly 93% found just once.

The sample was peripheral blood. The sequence derives from a man between 18 and 29 years old with COVID-19, enrolled during active disease. This chain joins TRBV28 and TRBJ2-4, with D possibly TRBD1 on 7 matching bases. In DNA form, the CDR3 reads TGTGCCAGCAGCTTCCCTCAGGGGGGTACGGCCAAAAACATTCAGTACTTC. Translating it yields CASSFPQGGTAKNIQYF.